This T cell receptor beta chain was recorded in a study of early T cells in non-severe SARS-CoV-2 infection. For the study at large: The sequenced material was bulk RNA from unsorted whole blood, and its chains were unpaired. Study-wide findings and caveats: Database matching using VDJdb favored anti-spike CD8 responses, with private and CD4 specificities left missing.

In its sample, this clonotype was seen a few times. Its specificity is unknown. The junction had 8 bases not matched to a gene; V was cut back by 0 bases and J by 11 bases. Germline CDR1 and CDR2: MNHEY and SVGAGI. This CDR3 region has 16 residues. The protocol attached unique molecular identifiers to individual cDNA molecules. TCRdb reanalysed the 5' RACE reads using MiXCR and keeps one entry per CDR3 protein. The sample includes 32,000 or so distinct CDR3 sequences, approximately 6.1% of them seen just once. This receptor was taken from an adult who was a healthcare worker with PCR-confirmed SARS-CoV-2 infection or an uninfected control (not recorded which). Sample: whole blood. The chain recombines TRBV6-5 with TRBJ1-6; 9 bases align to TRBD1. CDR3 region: CASSYSRGTGITPLHF. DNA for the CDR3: TGTGCCAGCAGTTACTCCAGGGGGACAGGGATTACACCCCTCCACTTT.